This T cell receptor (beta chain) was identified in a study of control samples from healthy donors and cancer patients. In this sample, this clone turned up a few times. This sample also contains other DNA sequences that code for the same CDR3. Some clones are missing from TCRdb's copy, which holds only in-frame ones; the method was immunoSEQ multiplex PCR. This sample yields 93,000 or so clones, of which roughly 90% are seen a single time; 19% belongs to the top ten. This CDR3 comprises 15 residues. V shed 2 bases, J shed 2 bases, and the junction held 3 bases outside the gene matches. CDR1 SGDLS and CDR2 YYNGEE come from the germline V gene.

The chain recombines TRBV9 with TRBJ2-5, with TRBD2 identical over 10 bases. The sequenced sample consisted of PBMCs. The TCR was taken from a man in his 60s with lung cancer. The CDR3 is CASSVLSGGQETQYF. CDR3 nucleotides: TGTGCCAGCAGCGTTCTTAGCGGGGGGCAAGAGACCCAGTACTTC. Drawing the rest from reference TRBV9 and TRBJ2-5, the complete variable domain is DSGVTQTPKHLITATGQRVTLRCSPRSGDLSVYWYQQSLDQGLQFLIQYYNGEERAKGNILERFSAQQFPDLHSELNLSSLELGDSALYFCASSVLSGGQETQYFGPGTRLLVL.